The 5 T cell receptor beta chains below were found in one sample sequenced in a study of blood T cell repertoires in COVID-19. Sequencing was performed with immunoSEQ multiplex PCR; in TCRdb, only in-frame clones are kept and a portion is missing. Of roughly 110,000 clones in the sample, around nine tenths are singletons; the top ten hold around 1.3%. Material: peripheral blood. These receptors were taken from a woman in her thirties with acute or convalescent COVID-19.

The chain couples TRBV27 to TRBJ2-1; 10 positions agree with TRBD2. The germline V gene has CDR1 MNHEY and CDR2 SMNVEV (reference sequence). V trimming: 4 bases; J trimming: 7 bases; junction bases outside the gene matches: 19. The CDR3 loop spans 19 amino acids. The CDR3 nucleotides read TGTGCCAGCAGTTGGCCCACTCACACGACTAGCGGGTCTTTTAATGAGCAGTTCTTC. This codes for CASSWPTHTTSGSFNEQFF.

The rearrangement uses TRBV6-2 or TRBV6-3 and TRBJ2-1, with 9 bases that match TRBD2. With 2 bases clipped from V and 8 bases from J, the junction kept 13 bases outside the gene matches. This CDR3 has 17 amino acids. CDR1 and CDR2 from the germline V gene are MNHEY and SVGEGT. The CDR3 loop is CASSYVSSGNVADEQFF. The CDR3 coding sequence is TGTGCCAGCAGTTACGTTTCTAGCGGGAATGTTGCGGATGAGCAGTTCTTC.

As regards this clone: The same CDR3 is also encoded by other DNA sequences in this sample. The chain recombines TRBV9 with TRBJ2-7; TRBD2 matches at 11 bases. The trim removed 2 bases at V and 2 bases at J, leaving 3 bases unmatched. CDR3 size: 15 residues. Per the germline V gene, CDR1 is SGDLS and CDR2 is YYNGEE. In DNA form, the CDR3 reads TGTGCCAGCAGCGTCGGGACTAGCGGAACCTACGAGCAGTACTTC. Its protein is CASSVGTSGTYEQYF.

The V gene is TRBV2, the J gene TRBJ1-2; 7 nucleotides line up with TRBD1. Germline V gene data show CDR1 as SNHLY and CDR2 as FYNNEI. V lost 2 bases, J lost 2 bases, and 17 bases stayed unmatched. The CDR3 spans 19 residues. In DNA form, the CDR3 reads TGTGCCAGCAGTGAAAGCACTGGGGCCAGGGGGAGGCGAAACTATGGCTACACCTTC. This sequence encodes CASSESTGARGRRNYGYTF.

This chain joins TRBV9 and TRBJ1-2; the D is unclear. The CDR3 consists of 11 residues. The ends were cut back, 0 bases at V and 7 bases at J, with 4 bases in the middle. Germline CDR1 and CDR2: SGDLS and YYNGEE. The CDR3 region is CASSVDGGYTF. The CDR3 nucleotides are TGTGCCAGCAGCGTAGACGGTGGCTACACCTTC.